Included here is one T cell receptor (beta chain) sequence, with context. Seattle cases were enrolled at active infection and followed longitudinally. The length of the CDR3 is 10 residues. The V and J ends lost 7 bases and 6 bases, in that order; junction bases with no gene match: 0. Germline-derived CDR1 and CDR2 are SNHLY and FYNNEI. The sample comes from a study of blood T cell repertoires in COVID-19. Across the study: Samples representing acute and convalescent COVID-19 were sourced from the United States, Italy and Spain. PBMCs, B-cell-depleted T cells, or T cells provided the cDNA or gDNA that made up the material.

Produced via immunoSEQ multiplex PCR; TCRdb's table is partial and in-frame only. Seen here are a few hundred thousand clones, 91% observed once, and the top ten hold 2% to 3%. The specimen sequenced was peripheral blood. V is TRBV2 and J is TRBJ2-7; 7 bases align to TRBD1. The TCR originated in a person aged 18 to 29 with COVID-19, enrolled during active disease. CDR3 residues: CASTGGEQYF. CDR3 coding DNA: TGTGCCAGCACAGGGGGCGAGCAGTACTTC.